This T cell receptor (beta chain) derives from a study of OX40 agonist ivuxolimab in advanced cancers. Study-wide points: The study observed clonal expansion of CD4+ and CD8+ blood T cells by week 6 at 0.1 to 3.0 mg/kg. Compared with CD4+, CD8+ T cells on average had more expanded clones.

V lost 3 bases to trimming and J lost 7 bases, with 12 bases between them. CDR1 KGHSH and CDR2 LQKENI come from the germline V gene. There are 13 residues in the CDR3. As concerns this clone: Its antigen is unidentified.

Sequenced by immunoSEQ multiplex PCR; TCRdb stores in-frame clones only, minus some. The repertoire includes tens of thousands of clones, 92% of them detected once, and around 2.8% sits in the top ten. The sequence was obtained from an adult with an advanced solid tumor such as melanoma, head and neck, liver or kidney cancer. The sequences come from CD4+ or CD8+ T cells sorted from blood, collected in a trial of the OX40 agonist ivuxolimab. The chain recombines TRBV18 with TRBJ1-1; D might be TRBD1 (5 bases). DNA of the CDR3: TGTGCCAGCTCACCGTGGACGGGACTTGAAGCTTTCTTT. Amino acid sequence: CASSPWTGLEAFF.